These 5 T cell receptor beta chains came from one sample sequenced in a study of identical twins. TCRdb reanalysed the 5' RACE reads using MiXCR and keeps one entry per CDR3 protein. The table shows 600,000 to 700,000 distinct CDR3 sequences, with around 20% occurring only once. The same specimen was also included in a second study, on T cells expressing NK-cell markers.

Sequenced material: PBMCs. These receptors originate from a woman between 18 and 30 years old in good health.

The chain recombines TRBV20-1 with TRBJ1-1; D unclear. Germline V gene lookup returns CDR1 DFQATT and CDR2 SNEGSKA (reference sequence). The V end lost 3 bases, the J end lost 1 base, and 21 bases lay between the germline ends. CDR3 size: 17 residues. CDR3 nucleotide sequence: TGCAGTGCTAGTCGCCCTCCGGGCGGCCCCCCGAACACTGAAGCTTTCTTT. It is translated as CSASRPPGGPPNTEAFF.

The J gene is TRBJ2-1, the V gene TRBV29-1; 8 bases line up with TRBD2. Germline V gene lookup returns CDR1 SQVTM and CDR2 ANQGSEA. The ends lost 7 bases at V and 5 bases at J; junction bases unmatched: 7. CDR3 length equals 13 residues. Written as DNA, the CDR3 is TGCAGCGCCGGGGCTAGCGGGCACAATGAGCAGTTCTTC. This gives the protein CSAGASGHNEQFF.

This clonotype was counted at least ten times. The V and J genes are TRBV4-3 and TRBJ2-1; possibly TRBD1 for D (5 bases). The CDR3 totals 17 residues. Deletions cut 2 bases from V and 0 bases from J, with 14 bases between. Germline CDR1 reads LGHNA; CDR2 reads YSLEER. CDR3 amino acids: CASSQRTGLSSYNEQFF. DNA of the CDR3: TGCGCCAGCAGCCAAAGAACAGGTCTCAGCTCCTACAATGAGCAGTTCTTC.

The CDR3 sequence is CASSFGSGRGSSYNEQFF. The CDR3 region has the DNA TGTGCCAGCAGTTTTGGTAGCGGGAGGGGATCCTCGTACAATGAGCAGTTCTTC. The chain links TRBV12-3 or TRBV12-4 to TRBJ2-1; TRBD2 aligns across 11 bases. J gave up 4 bases and V 3 bases, and 11 bases lay outside the gene matches. The CDR3 totals 18 residues.

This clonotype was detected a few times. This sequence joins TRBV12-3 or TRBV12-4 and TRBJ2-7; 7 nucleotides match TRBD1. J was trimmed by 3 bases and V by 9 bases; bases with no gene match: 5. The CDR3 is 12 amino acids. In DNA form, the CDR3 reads TGTGCCAGTAGGGGACAGCACTACGAGCAGTACTTC. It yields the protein CASRGQHYEQYF.